This T cell receptor (beta chain) was found in a study of T cell responses to AZD1222 COVID-19 vaccine. The overall study: Analyses pooled second doses at about 4 or about 12 weeks. Study observations and caveats: Clonal diversity was possibly underestimated, and the donors were mostly white British, with more females. An increase in Spike-specific TCR breadth and depth was observed after two AZD1222 doses. The study sampled repertoires only after the peak T cell response.

To note about this clone: Its specificity is not known.

V shed 8 bases, J shed 3 bases, and the junction held 18 bases outside the gene matches. Germline V gene sequence: CDR1 LNHNV, CDR2 YYDKDF (reference sequence). The CDR3 length is 18 residues. Sequencing was performed with immunoSEQ multiplex PCR; in TCRdb, only in-frame clones are kept and a portion is missing. Of over 150,000 clones in the sample, 75% to 90% are singletons; the top ten hold under 7.5%. This sequence was found in an adult in good health. The specimen was peripheral blood, collected on day 0 of AZD1222 vaccination. The chain recombines TRBV15 with TRBJ1-5, with TRBD1 identical over 8 bases. The CDR3 region has the DNA TGTGCCACCCGCACAACTTTGTCCGGGACAGGCCACAATCAGCCCCAGCATTTT. Its translation is CATRTTLSGTGHNQPQHF.